This T cell receptor beta chain was profiled in a study of immune evolution from preneoplasia to lung adenocarcinoma. Study-wide results and caveats: Highest clonality occurred in KRAS-mutant, not EGFR-mutant or double wild-type, nodules. From normal lung to invasive adenocarcinoma, top clone frequencies appeared to decrease.

Produced via immunoSEQ multiplex PCR; TCRdb's table is partial and in-frame only. The sample includes several thousand clones, 70% to 85% of them seen just once. CDR1 is SNHLY, CDR2 FYNNEI, per germline. The CDR3 is 14 residues long. V lost 0 bases to trimming and J lost 8 bases, with 13 bases between them. Between the mid-2010s and the late 2010s, patients underwent resection in Japan or China. After pathologic assessment, macro-dissection selected premalignant or tumor cells for extraction. This clone was observed a few times. Antigen specificity is unknown. The sample consisted of FFPE minimally invasive lung adenocarcinoma tissue. The genes are TRBV2 and TRBJ1-2, with no clear D. This sequence originates from an older donor with lung adenocarcinoma. CDR3 in DNA: TGTGCCAGCAGTGAAGCTGGCAGGTCCATGGGCTACACCTTC. This translates into CASSEAGRSMGYTF.